These 25 T cell receptor beta chains were sequenced from one sample in a study of T cell responses to AZD1222 COVID-19 vaccine. The protocol was immunoSEQ multiplex PCR, while the TCRdb copy is restricted to in-frame clones and leaves out a portion. The table has 150,000 to 200,000 clones, approximately 90% seen once; the top ten hold roughly 1.7%. Sequenced here: peripheral blood, sampled 28 days after the second AZD1222 dose. These receptors all come from an adult who received the AZD1222 COVID-19 vaccine.

The DNA of the CDR3 is TGTGCCAGCAGCCCGCTGGGGAACACTGAAGCTTTCTTT. Amino acids: CASSPLGNTEAFF. The chain is built from TRBV3-1 (or the pseudogene TRBV3-2) and TRBJ1-1, with D unclear. The V end was cut by 4 bases, the J end by 1 base, with 7 bases between. In germline, CDR1 is LGHDT, CDR2 YNNKEL (reference sequence). The CDR3 runs 13 residues.

The count of this clone is one. The chain is built from TRBV5-1 and TRBJ2-1; 7 bases align to TRBD2. Germline trimming cut 4 bases from V and 4 bases from J; bases unmatched to any gene: 5. The germline CDR1 and CDR2 sequences are SGHRS and YFSETQ. This CDR3 is 14 amino acids long. As DNA, the CDR3 is TGCGCCAGCAGCCTTGGGGGGGAGTACAATGAGCAGTTCTTC. It is translated as CASSLGGEYNEQFF. The full variable domain, completed using reference TRBV5-1 and TRBJ2-1, is KAGVTQTPRYLIKTRGQQVTLSCSPISGHRSVSWYQQTPGQGLQFLFEYFSETQRNKGNFPGRFSGRQFSNSRSEMNVSTLELGDSALYLCASSLGGEYNEQFFGPGTRLTVL.

This chain connects TRBV6-2 or TRBV6-3 to TRBJ1-6; D possibly corresponds to TRBD1 (5 bases). From germline, CDR1 is MNHEY and CDR2 SVGEGT. Trimming removed 5 bases from V and 3 bases from J, with 11 bases in between. The CDR3 length is 15 residues. This CDR3 is CASSHLDSYNSPLHF. The DNA of the CDR3 is TGTGCCAGCAGTCACCTCGACAGCTATAATTCACCCCTCCACTTT.

The chain employs TRBV27 and TRBJ1-2; 10 positions agree with TRBD1. Germline V CDR1 and CDR2: MNHEY, SMNVEV (reference sequence). V lost 5 bases and J lost 9; bases outside the gene matches: 12. CDR3 length: 15 residues. The CDR3: CASSLNSRDRGSYTF. Here the CDR3 DNA reads TGTGCCAGCAGTCTAAACTCACGGGACAGGGGTAGCTACACCTTC.

The chain combines TRBV3-1 (or the pseudogene TRBV3-2) with TRBJ1-2; D not certain. From germline, CDR1 is LGHDT and CDR2 YNNKEL (reference sequence). V was shortened by 4 bases and J by 6 bases, with 15 bases between the two germline ends. CDR3 size: 14 residues. CDR3 sequence: CASSLSRGYDGYTF. CDR3 bases: TGTGCCAGCAGCCTAAGTCGGGGTTACGATGGCTACACCTTC.

J is TRBJ1-5 and V is TRBV2; weak D call: TRBD1 (5 bases). CDR1 SNHLY and CDR2 FYNNEI come from the germline V gene. The V end lost 6 bases, the J end lost 1 base, and 10 bases lay between the germline ends. The CDR3 contains 14 residues. In DNA form, the CDR3 reads TGTGCCAGCAGCCGCAGGGCCAGCAATCAGCCCCAGCATTTT. This sequence encodes CASSRRASNQPQHF.

The rearrangement uses TRBV18 and TRBJ2-7; D remains ambiguous. The germline CDR1 and CDR2 sequences are KGHSH and LQKENI. The CDR3 spans 13 residues. Trimming took 2 bases from V and 2 from J, leaving 7 bases between them. The CDR3: CASSPVPTYEQYF. CDR3 bases: TGTGCCAGCTCACCAGTCCCCACCTACGAGCAGTACTTC.

This chain links TRBV9 with TRBJ1-3, with 9 bases that match TRBD1. Trimming took 4 bases from V and 0 from J; bases not matched to a gene: 5. CDR1 and CDR2 from the germline V gene are SGDLS and YYNGEE. The CDR3 is made up of 16 amino acids. DNA of the CDR3: TGTGCCAGCAGCTTACAGGGACAGGGCTCTGGAAACACCATATATTTT. It is translated as CASSLQGQGSGNTIYF.

Only a few counts were recorded for this clone. J is TRBJ1-6 and V is TRBV6-6, with TRBD1 matching over 9 bases. Germline V lookup: CDR1 MNHNY, CDR2 SVGAGI (reference sequence). The ends lost 5 bases at V and 7 bases at J; junction bases unmatched: 15. CDR3 length: 18 amino acids. The CDR3 nucleotides read TGTGCCAGCAGTCATTACCCCCCGACAGGGGGAAGAAATTCACCCCTCCACTTT. Amino acids: CASSHYPPTGGRNSPLHF.

The chain combines TRBV27 with TRBJ2-1, with 8 positions matching TRBD2. The CDR3 is made up of 16 amino acids. V gave up 7 bases and J gave up 4 bases; unmatched junction bases: 12. The germline gives CDR1 MNHEY, CDR2 SMNVEV (reference sequence). The CDR3: CASTSWSSGSYNEQFF. The DNA of the CDR3 is TGTGCCAGCACTTCTTGGTCGAGCGGGAGTTACAATGAGCAGTTCTTC.

The V and J genes are TRBV11-2 and TRBJ2-7; D possibly corresponds to TRBD2 (6 bases). The germline CDR1 and CDR2 sequences are SGHAT and FQNNGV. This CDR3 comprises 15 residues. The germline V and J ends were trimmed by 5 bases and 3 bases, with 17 bases remaining between them. The CDR3 is CASSPPPGVSYEQYF. In DNA form, the CDR3 reads TGTGCCAGCAGCCCACCTCCGGGAGTAAGCTACGAGCAGTACTTC.

V and J are TRBV5-1 and TRBJ2-6; D possibly corresponds to TRBD2 (5 bases). Germline lookup yields CDR1 SGHRS and CDR2 YFSETQ. This CDR3 contains 16 residues. The V end was cut by 5 bases, the J end by 0 bases, with 12 bases between. The CDR3 spells CASRHERDSGANVLTF. The CDR3 nucleotides are TGCGCCAGCAGACACGAACGGGACTCTGGGGCCAACGTCCTGACTTTC.

The table lists this clone with a count of one. The rearrangement links TRBV5-1 to TRBJ1-2; 7 bases are a match to TRBD1. J was trimmed by 4 bases and V by 4 bases; bases with no gene match: 10. The CDR3 consists of 15 residues. Germline-derived CDR1 and CDR2 are SGHRS and YFSETQ. As DNA, the CDR3 is TGCGCCAGCAGCCCGTACAGGGGTGGTATCTATGGCTACACCTTC. This encodes CASSPYRGGIYGYTF. Using reference TRBV5-1 and TRBJ1-2 for the parts outside the CDR3, the full variable domain is KAGVTQTPRYLIKTRGQQVTLSCSPISGHRSVSWYQQTPGQGLQFLFEYFSETQRNKGNFPGRFSGRQFSNSRSEMNVSTLELGDSALYLCASSPYRGGIYGYTFGSGTRLTVV.

This rearrangement joins TRBV10-1 to TRBJ1-1; TRBD1 might be the D (5 bases). The V gene lost 8 bases and the J gene lost 3 bases, with 16 bases spanning the gap. This CDR3 has 14 amino acids. CDR1 and CDR2 (germline): WNHNN, SYGVQD (reference sequence). CDR3 protein: CASPPTGGDTEAFF. CDR3 nucleotides: TGCGCCAGCCCCCCAACCGGGGGGGACACTGAAGCTTTCTTT.

To note about this clone: At one end the junction does not follow the germline gene, possibly because of a read error. The gene calls are TRBV12-3 or TRBV12-4 and TRBJ2-1; 10 bases agree with TRBD2. The CDR3 sequence is 12 residues long. The CDR3, as DNA: TGTGCCAGCAGTCCAACTAGCGGGGCAGGGGTCTTC. Its translation: CASSPTSGAGVF.

The chain carries TRBV6-2 or TRBV6-3 and TRBJ1-5; D is unresolved. V was trimmed by 1 base and J by 5 bases, leaving 3 bases between them. CDR1 and CDR2 from the germline V gene are MNHEY and SVGEGT. This CDR3 spans 12 amino acids. The CDR3 nucleotides read TGTGCCAGCAGTTACTTAGATCAGCCCCAGCATTTT. Residues: CASSYLDQPQHF.

The gene calls are TRBV18 and TRBJ1-1, with D hard to call. Germline V lookup: CDR1 KGHSH, CDR2 LQKENI. Trimming took off 1 base at V and 4 bases at J, with 7 bases between the two ends. The CDR3 runs to 13 residues. CDR3 DNA: TGTGCCAGCTCACCACAGGGTGTCACTGAAGCTTTCTTT. Residues: CASSPQGVTEAFF.

The sample holds many counts of this clone. The rearrangement joins TRBV9 to TRBJ2-3; no reliable D call. CDR3 length: 14 amino acids. Germline V lookup: CDR1 SGDLS, CDR2 YYNGEE. Trimming took 1 base from V and 2 from J, leaving 8 bases between them. CDR3 nucleotides: TGTGCCAGCAGCGTATACCCCGCCACAGATACGCAGTATTTT. Its translation: CASSVYPATDTQYF.

The V call is TRBV5-1, the J call TRBJ2-1; no reliable D call. Trimming shortened V by 3 bases and J by 8 bases, and 15 bases separated the two germline ends. The CDR3 consists of 14 residues. The germline CDR1 and CDR2 sequences are SGHRS and YFSETQ. The CDR3 is CASSSQPGGYEQFF. The CDR3 bases are TGCGCCAGCAGCTCCCAGCCGGGTGGCTATGAGCAGTTCTTC.

The V call is TRBV30, the J call TRBJ1-6; D gene unclear. CDR1 and CDR2 from the germline V gene are GTSNPN and SVGIG (reference sequence). This CDR3 region has 13 residues. The V end lost 1 base, the J end lost 11 bases, and 12 bases lay between the germline ends. CDR3 DNA sequence: TGTGCCTGGAGTGGGCAGGACCGAGCACCCCTCCACTTT. Translated, it gives CAWSGQDRAPLHF.

The chain is built from TRBV10-3 and TRBJ1-1, with 7 nucleotides matching TRBD1. The CDR3 covers 14 residues. The ends lost 5 bases at V and 11 bases at J; junction bases unmatched: 14. Germline CDR1 ENHRY, CDR2 SYGVKD. CDR3 residues: CAISLGTDLRGAFF. CDR3 DNA: TGTGCCATCAGTCTAGGGACAGACCTTAGGGGGGCTTTCTTT.

This sequence joins TRBV5-1 and TRBJ2-3, with TRBD1 matching over 7 bases. The V gene end was trimmed by 3 bases and the J gene end by 2 bases; junction bases not matched to a gene: 6. Looked up from germline, CDR1 is SGHRS and CDR2 is YFSETQ. The CDR3 is 15 amino acids. Here the CDR3 reads CASSYMTGTTDTQYF. The CDR3 bases are TGCGCCAGCAGCTATATGACAGGGACCACAGATACGCAGTATTTT.

V gene TRBV7-8 combines with J gene TRBJ2-7; D not certain. V was shortened by 5 bases and J by 6 bases, with 14 bases between the two germline ends. This CDR3 has 13 residues. Germline CDR1 reads SGHVS; CDR2 reads FQNEAQ. For the CDR3, the DNA is TGTGCCAGCAGCCTTTGGTCCAACGGCGAGCAGTACTTC. Its translation is CASSLWSNGEQYF. The full variable domain, in which reference TRBV7-8 and TRBJ2-7 provide the parts outside the CDR3, is GAGVSQSPRYKVAKRGQDVALRCDPISGHVSLFWYQQALGQGPEFLTYFQNEAQLDKSGLPSDRFFAERPEGSVSTLKIQRTQQEDSAVYLCASSLWSNGEQYFGPGTRLTVT.

The chain uses TRBV7-2 and TRBJ2-3; a weak D match, TRBD1 (5 bases). The V end lost 4 bases, the J end lost 8 bases, and 13 bases lay between the germline ends. CDR3 size: 13 residues. Germline V gene lookup returns CDR1 SGHTA and CDR2 FQGNSA. CDR3 residues: CASSSGSDSTQYF. In DNA, the CDR3 is TGTGCCAGCAGCTCCGGGTCAGACAGTACGCAGTATTTT.

This chain uses TRBV3-1 (or the pseudogene TRBV3-2) with TRBJ2-7; 9 nucleotides agree with TRBD1. After removal of 1 base from V and 4 bases from J, the junction contained 2 bases not matched to a gene. The CDR3 sequence is 14 residues long. Germline V gene data show CDR1 as LGHDT and CDR2 as YNNKEL (reference sequence). The CDR3 here is CASSQGDRAYEQYF. The CDR3 region has the DNA TGTGCCAGCAGCCAAGGGGACAGGGCGTACGAGCAGTACTTC.